This TCR beta chain comes out of a study of identical twins. TCRdb reprocessed the 5' RACE reads via MiXCR and lists one record per CDR3 protein. The sample contains 450,000 to 650,000 distinct CDR3 sequences, about 15% of which appear only once. V gave up 6 bases and J gave up 0 bases, with 8 bases separating them. The CDR3 spans 13 residues. CDR1 and CDR2 from the germline V gene are SGHTA and FQGNSA. The sample was also linked to a second study, of yellow fever vaccine responses in identical twins.

The chain combines TRBV7-2 with TRBJ2-5; D not resolved. The specimen was CD4+ T cells sorted from blood. This sequence was found in a woman aged 18-29 years in good health. The CDR3 region is CASRTTDQETQYF. For the CDR3, the DNA is TGTGCCAGCAGAACGACGGACCAAGAGACCCAGTACTTC.